These 27 T cell receptor beta chains were sequenced from one sample in a study of glioma-infiltrating T cells after dendritic cell vaccination. This table comes from immunoSEQ multiplex PCR, and its TCRdb copy is limited to in-frame clones, with some not included. This table holds around 83,000 clones, roughly 85% found once. Sample time point: after dendritic cell vaccination, including at tumor progression/relapse. This specimen was blood, taken after dendritic cell vaccination. The receptors come from a human donor with glioblastoma.

The genes are TRBV18 and TRBJ2-7; 8 bases are a match to TRBD1. Germline V gene lookup returns CDR1 KGHSH and CDR2 LQKENI. V shed 2 bases, J shed 6 bases, and the junction held 12 bases outside the gene matches. The CDR3 loop spans 16 amino acids. In DNA form, the CDR3 reads TGTGCCAGCTCACCAAACGGACAGGGTATCGGTGGCGAGCAGTACTTC. Translation gives CASSPNGQGIGGEQYF.

This clone was observed a few times. CDR3 in DNA: TGTGCCAGCAGTCAGGCGGAGGCCTACGAGCAGTACTTC. This translates into CASSQAEAYEQYF. The chain employs TRBV5-4 and TRBJ2-7, with D possibly being TRBD2 (5 bases). In germline, CDR1 is SGHNT, CDR2 YYREEE (reference sequence). Deletions cut 5 bases from V and 2 bases from J, with 11 bases between. The CDR3 contains 13 residues.

This rearrangement joins TRBV6-5 to TRBJ2-7; 10 nucleotides align to TRBD1. Germline CDR1 reads MNHEY; CDR2 reads SVGAGI. The CDR3 spans 15 residues. V lost 6 bases, J lost 2 bases, and 7 bases stayed unmatched. The DNA for the CDR3 is TGTGCCAGCAGGAGACGGGACAGGGGTGCCTACGAGCAGTACTTC. Protein sequence: CASRRRDRGAYEQYF.

The chain links TRBV7-9 to TRBJ2-6, with 10 bases aligning to TRBD1. This CDR3 comprises 18 residues. Trimming cost V 1 base and J 2 bases; bases outside gene matches: 5. CDR1 is SEHNR, CDR2 FQNEAQ, per germline (reference sequence). CDR3 in amino acids: CASSLVGTGVTGANVLTF. The CDR3, as DNA: TGTGCCAGCAGCTTAGTTGGGACAGGGGTAACTGGGGCCAACGTCCTGACTTTC.

CDR3 DNA: TGTGCCAGCAGCTCCGGACAGTCAACTAATGAAAAACTGTTTTTT. Protein: CASSSGQSTNEKLFF. This chain connects TRBV13 to TRBJ1-4; TRBD1 might be the D (6 bases). Germline V gene lookup returns CDR1 PRHDT and CDR2 FYEKMQ (reference sequence). CDR3 size: 15 residues. V was cut by 4 bases and J by 0 bases, with 9 bases left in between. Supplemented by reference TRBV13 and TRBJ1-4, the full variable domain reads AAGVIQSPRHLIKEKRETATLKCYPIPRHDTVYWYQQGPGQDPQFLISFYEKMQSDKGSIPDRFSAQQFSDYHSELNMSSLELGDSALYFCASSSGQSTNEKLFFGSGTQLSVL.

The genes are TRBV7-7 and TRBJ2-2; TRBD2 might be the D (7 bases). The V gene's germline CDR1 is SSHAT and CDR2 FNYEAQ (reference sequence). V was shortened by 2 bases and J by 2 bases, with 12 bases between the two germline ends. The CDR3 sequence is 16 residues long. The CDR3 DNA reads as TGTGCCAGCAGCTTATTGGCGGGGGCAAACACCGGGGAGCTGTTTTTT. This gives the protein CASSLLAGANTGELFF.

The V call is TRBV5-1, the J call TRBJ1-2, with 9 bases that match TRBD1. Germline V gives CDR1 SGHRS, CDR2 YFSETQ. V shed 4 bases and J 4 bases; nucleotides not matched to a gene: 8. The CDR3 loop spans 15 amino acids. For the CDR3, the DNA is TGCGCCAGCAGCGACGGGACAGGGTCGGGCTATGGCTACACCTTC. This encodes CASSDGTGSGYGYTF.

The chain links TRBV7-9 to TRBJ1-2, with no clear D. CDR3 length: 14 residues. The V gene's germline CDR1 is SEHNR and CDR2 FQNEAQ (reference sequence). Deletions cut 0 bases from V and 7 bases from J, with 12 bases between. This CDR3 is CASSLARQVVGYTF. CDR3 coding DNA: TGTGCCAGCAGCTTAGCCCGCCAGGTAGTTGGCTACACCTTC.

This chain connects TRBV7-2 to TRBJ1-4; 10 positions match TRBD1. After removal of 1 base from V and 8 bases from J, the junction contained 4 bases not matched to a gene. CDR1 is SGHTA, CDR2 FQGNSA, per germline. CDR3 length: 15 amino acids. The CDR3 is CASSLGGQGREKLFF. DNA for the CDR3: TGTGCCAGCAGCTTAGGGGGACAGGGGAGGGAAAAACTGTTTTTT.

J is TRBJ2-7 and V is TRBV4-2; D possibly corresponds to TRBD2 (6 bases). The CDR3 has 13 amino acids. V shed 1 base and J shed 9 bases, with 13 bases lying between them. Germline V gene data show CDR1 as LGHNA and CDR2 as YNFKEQ. The CDR3 protein is CASSQAPAAGQYF. CDR3 bases: TGTGCCAGCAGCCAAGCTCCGGCAGCGGGGCAGTACTTC.

The chain combines TRBV30 with TRBJ2-2; 8 nucleotides line up with TRBD2. The CDR3 is 16 amino acids. Trimming at V came to 8 bases and at J to 4 bases, leaving 15 bases not matched to a gene. Per germline, CDR1 GTSNPN and CDR2 SVGIG (reference sequence). The CDR3 DNA reads as TGTGCCCGTAGACTAGCGAGCACCGCACTCACCGGGGAGCTGTTTTTT. It encodes CARRLASTALTGELFF.

The sample holds one count of this clone. The chain has TRBV2 and TRBJ2-3, with 12 bases lining up with TRBD2. In germline, CDR1 is SNHLY, CDR2 FYNNEI. V dropped 3 bases and J dropped 1; count of bases not matched to a gene: 17. This CDR3 comprises 21 residues. The CDR3 loop reads CASSDICYKLAGGRCTDTQYF. DNA of the CDR3: TGTGCCAGCAGTGATATTTGTTATAAACTAGCGGGAGGACGATGCACAGATACGCAGTATTTT.

V gene TRBV7-3 combines with J gene TRBJ2-2; D possibly corresponds to TRBD1 (5 bases). V lost 2 bases and J 0 bases, leaving 7 bases between the germline ends. There are 15 residues in the CDR3. Per germline, CDR1 SGHTA and CDR2 FQGTGA. The CDR3 loop reads CASSLQGPNTGELFF. The CDR3, as DNA: TGTGCCAGCAGCTTACAGGGCCCGAACACCGGGGAGCTGTTTTTT. Drawing the rest from reference TRBV7-3 and TRBJ2-2, the complete variable domain is GAGVSQTPSNKVTEKGKYVELRCDPISGHTALYWYRQSLGQGPEFLIYFQGTGAADDSGLPNDRFFAVRPEGSVSTLKIQRTERGDSAVYLCASSLQGPNTGELFFGEGSRLTVL.

This clone showed up just a few times. The chain joins TRBV21-1 to TRBJ2-2; TRBD2 is the table's D call, not checked against the DNA. TRBV21-1 is a recognized pseudogene. The CDR3 runs to 14 residues. CDR3 region: CASSTRTNTGELFF. CDR3 in DNA: TGTGCCAGCAGCACTAGGACGAACACCGGGGAGCTGTTTTTT.

The chain has TRBV5-6 and TRBJ1-4; 8 nucleotides line up with TRBD1. Germline V gene data show CDR1 as SGHDT and CDR2 as YYEEEE. The CDR3 loop spans 16 amino acids. The trim removed 4 bases at V and 8 bases at J, leaving 13 bases unmatched. CDR3 residues: CASSRDSRGLEEKLFF. The CDR3 DNA reads as TGTGCCAGCAGCCGTGATTCCAGGGGGCTGGAGGAAAAACTGTTTTTT.

The rearrangement joins TRBV4-2 to TRBJ2-3; D perhaps matches TRBD2 (6 bases). CDR3 length equals 16 residues. V dropped 1 base and J dropped 1 base, with 12 bases sitting between them. Germline CDR1 LGHNA, CDR2 YNFKEQ. Here the CDR3 DNA reads TGTGCCAGCAGCCAAGTCGAAGGGGAGGGCACAGATACGCAGTATTTT. It encodes CASSQVEGEGTDTQYF.

This clone has just one count. J is TRBJ2-1 and V is TRBV4-1, with 8 bases aligning to TRBD2. CDR3 size: 16 residues. The germline gives CDR1 MGHRA, CDR2 YSYEKL. Unmatched junction bases numbered 5, after V lost 2 bases and J lost 2 bases. This chain's CDR3 is CASSQLAGMPYNEQFF. The DNA of the CDR3 is TGCGCCAGCAGCCAACTAGCGGGCATGCCCTACAATGAGCAGTTCTTC.

There are a few counts of this clone. This rearrangement joins TRBV28 to TRBJ1-3; 8 nucleotides align to TRBD1. There are 17 residues in the CDR3. Losses at the gene ends were 1 base for V and 0 bases for J; bases not matched to a gene: 5. Germline assignment: CDR1 MDHEN and CDR2 SYDVKM. The CDR3 nucleotides are TGTGCCAGCAGTTTATTTGGACAGGGAGGCTCTGGAAACACCATATATTTT. This gives the protein CASSLFGQGGSGNTIYF.

The chain recombines TRBV9 with TRBJ2-3, with D tentatively TRBD2 (5 bases). Germline CDR1 is SGDLS and CDR2 is YYNGEE. The germline V and J ends were trimmed by 0 bases and 2 bases, with 13 bases remaining between them. The CDR3 consists of 16 residues. CDR3 residues: CASSVASSPTTDTQYF. CDR3 DNA sequence: TGTGCCAGCAGCGTAGCTAGCTCCCCTACCACAGATACGCAGTATTTT. Supplemented by reference TRBV9 and TRBJ2-3, the full variable domain reads DSGVTQTPKHLITATGQRVTLRCSPRSGDLSVYWYQQSLDQGLQFLIQYYNGEERAKGNILERFSAQQFPDLHSELNLSSLELGDSALYFCASSVASSPTTDTQYFGPGTRLTVL.

This clone was seen at least ten times. The chain uses TRBV10-1 and TRBJ1-1; D remains unclear. Trimming removed 4 bases at V and 7 bases at J, with 10 bases between. Germline V lookup: CDR1 WNHNN, CDR2 SYGVQD (reference sequence). The CDR3 consists of 12 residues. The CDR3 coding sequence is TGCGCCAGCAGTGCCGGCGGAGATGAAGCTTTCTTT. It yields the protein CASSAGGDEAFF.

The gene calls are TRBV11-2 and TRBJ1-1; no definite D call. The CDR3 covers 12 residues. V shed 1 base and J shed 7 bases, with 7 bases lying between them. Germline V gives CDR1 SGHAT, CDR2 FQNNGV. CDR3 sequence (DNA): TGTGCCAGCAGCTTAGCTGGCAATGAAGCTTTCTTT. Its translation is CASSLAGNEAFF.

This chain connects TRBV5-4 to TRBJ2-7, with a weak D call TRBD1 (7 bases). In germline, CDR1 is SGHNT, CDR2 YYREEE (reference sequence). Trimming removed 3 bases at V and 3 bases at J, with 13 bases between. The CDR3 spans 14 residues. This chain's CDR3 is CASSWGGTDYEQYF. CDR3 bases: TGTGCCAGCAGCTGGGGCGGGACAGACTACGAGCAGTACTTC.

This clone was found once. The chain links TRBV6-5 to TRBJ2-2; D perhaps matches TRBD2 (6 bases). The germline CDR1 and CDR2 sequences are MNHEY and SVGAGI. This CDR3 spans 14 amino acids. Between the trimmed V and J ends, which lost 7 bases and 6 bases, there was a span of 15 bases. CDR3 bases: TGTGCCAGCATCTTGAGGGCGGGGTCCGGGGAGCTGTTTTTT. This codes for CASILRAGSGELFF.

V gene TRBV5-1 combines with J gene TRBJ2-5, with D possibly being TRBD1 (5 bases). Germline lookup yields CDR1 SGHRS and CDR2 YFSETQ. The CDR3 is made up of 13 amino acids. Trimming left V 6 bases short and J 1 base short, with 10 bases between. The chain's CDR3 is CASKQVPQETQYF. The CDR3 bases are TGCGCCAGCAAACAGGTACCCCAAGAGACCCAGTACTTC.

The rearrangement uses TRBV19 and TRBJ2-2, with D possibly TRBD2 on 7 matching bases. CDR1 is LNHDA and CDR2 is SQIVND in the germline V gene (reference sequence). The CDR3 runs to 16 residues. V lost 8 bases and J lost 5, with 21 bases in between. In DNA form, the CDR3 reads TGTGCCAGTTGTGCCCTGGGGGGGCGAAAAACCGGGGAGCTGTTTTTT. This translates into CASCALGGRKTGELFF.

This chain uses TRBV7-2 with TRBJ2-3, with 12 bases that match TRBD2. The CDR3 sequence is 18 residues long. With V trimmed by 1 base and J by 2 bases, 7 bases remained unmatched. Per the germline V gene, CDR1 is SGHTA and CDR2 is FQGNSA. The CDR3 is CASSLGLAGGRDTDTQYF. The CDR3 DNA follows: TGTGCCAGCAGCTTAGGGCTAGCGGGGGGGCGGGACACAGATACGCAGTATTTT. The whole variable domain, filled in from reference TRBV7-2 and TRBJ2-3, reads GAGVSQSPSNKVTEKGKDVELRCDPISGHTALYWYRQSLGQGLEFLIYFQGNSAPDKSGLPSDRFSAERTGGSVSTLTIQRTQQEDSAVYLCASSLGLAGGRDTDTQYFGPGTRLTVL.

This chain links TRBV15 with TRBJ2-5; 9 bases agree with TRBD1. Germline assignment: CDR1 LNHNV and CDR2 YYDKDF (reference sequence). The CDR3 spans 15 residues. Trimming cost V 3 bases and J 2 bases; bases outside gene matches: 4. The CDR3 protein is CATSSGQGIQETQYF. The CDR3 DNA reads as TGTGCCACCAGCAGCGGACAGGGGATACAAGAGACCCAGTACTTC.